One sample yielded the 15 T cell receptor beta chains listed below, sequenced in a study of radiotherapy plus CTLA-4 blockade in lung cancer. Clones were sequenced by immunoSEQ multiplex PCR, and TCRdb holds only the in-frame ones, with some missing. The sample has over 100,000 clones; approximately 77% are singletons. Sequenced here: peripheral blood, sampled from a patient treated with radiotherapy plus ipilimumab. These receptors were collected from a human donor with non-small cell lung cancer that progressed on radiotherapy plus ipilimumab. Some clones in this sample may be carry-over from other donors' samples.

The CDR3 bases are TGTGCCAGCAGTCCCCCGGACAGGGAAGAGACCCAGTACTTC. It yields the protein CASSPPDREETQYF. J is TRBJ2-5 and V is TRBV27; 8 bases fit TRBD1. This CDR3 spans 14 amino acids. In germline, CDR1 is MNHEY, CDR2 SMNVEV (reference sequence). The trim removed 5 bases at V and 3 bases at J, leaving 5 bases unmatched.

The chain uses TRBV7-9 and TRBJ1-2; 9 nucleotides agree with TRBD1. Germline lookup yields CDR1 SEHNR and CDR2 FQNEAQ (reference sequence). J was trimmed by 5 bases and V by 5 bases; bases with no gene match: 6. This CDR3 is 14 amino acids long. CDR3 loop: CASSPRDRAYGYTF. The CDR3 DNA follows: TGTGCCAGCAGCCCCCGGGACAGGGCGTATGGCTACACCTTC.

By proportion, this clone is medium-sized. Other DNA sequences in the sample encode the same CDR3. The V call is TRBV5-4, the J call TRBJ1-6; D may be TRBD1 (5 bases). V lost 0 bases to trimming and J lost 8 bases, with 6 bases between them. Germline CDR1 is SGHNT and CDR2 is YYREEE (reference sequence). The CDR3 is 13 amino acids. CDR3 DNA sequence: TGTGCCAGCAGCTTGGAAGGGGATTCACCCCTCCACTTT. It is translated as CASSLEGDSPLHF.

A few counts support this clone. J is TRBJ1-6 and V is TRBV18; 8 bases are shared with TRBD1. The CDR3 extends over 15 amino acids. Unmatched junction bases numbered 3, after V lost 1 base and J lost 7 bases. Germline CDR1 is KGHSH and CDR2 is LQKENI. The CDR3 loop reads CASSPLTGGNSPLHF. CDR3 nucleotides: TGTGCCAGCTCACCACTTACAGGGGGGAATTCACCCCTCCACTTT.

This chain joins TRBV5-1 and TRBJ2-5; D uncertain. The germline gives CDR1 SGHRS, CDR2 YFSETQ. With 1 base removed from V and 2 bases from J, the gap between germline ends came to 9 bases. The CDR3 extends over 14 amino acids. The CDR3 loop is CASSLYIQQETQYF. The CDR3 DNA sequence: TGCGCCAGCAGCTTGTACATACAGCAAGAGACCCAGTACTTC.

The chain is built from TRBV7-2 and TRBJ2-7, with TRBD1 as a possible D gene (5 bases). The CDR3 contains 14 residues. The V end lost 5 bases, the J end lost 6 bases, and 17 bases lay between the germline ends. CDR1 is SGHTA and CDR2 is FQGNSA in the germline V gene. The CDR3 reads CASSIGAHSGEQYF. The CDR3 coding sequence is TGTGCCAGCAGCATAGGGGCCCACTCGGGCGAGCAGTACTTC.

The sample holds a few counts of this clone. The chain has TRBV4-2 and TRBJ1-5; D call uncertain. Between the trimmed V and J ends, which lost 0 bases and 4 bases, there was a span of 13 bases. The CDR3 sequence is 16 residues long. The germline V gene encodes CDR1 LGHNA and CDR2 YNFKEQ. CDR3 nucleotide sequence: TGTGCCAGCAGCCAAGATTGGAGGGATTGGAATCAGCCCCAGCATTTT. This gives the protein CASSQDWRDWNQPQHF.

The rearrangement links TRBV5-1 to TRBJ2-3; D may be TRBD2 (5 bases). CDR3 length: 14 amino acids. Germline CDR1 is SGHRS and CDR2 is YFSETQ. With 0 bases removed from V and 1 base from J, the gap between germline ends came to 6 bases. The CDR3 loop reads CASSLGGGTDTQYF. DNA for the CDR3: TGCGCCAGCAGCTTGGGGGGAGGCACAGATACGCAGTATTTT.

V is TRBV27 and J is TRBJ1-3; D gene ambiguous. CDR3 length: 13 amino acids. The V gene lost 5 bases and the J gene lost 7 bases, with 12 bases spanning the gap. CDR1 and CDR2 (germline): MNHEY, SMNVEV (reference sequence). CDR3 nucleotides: TGTGCCAGCAGTCCTAACTATGGGAACACCATATATTTT. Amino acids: CASSPNYGNTIYF.

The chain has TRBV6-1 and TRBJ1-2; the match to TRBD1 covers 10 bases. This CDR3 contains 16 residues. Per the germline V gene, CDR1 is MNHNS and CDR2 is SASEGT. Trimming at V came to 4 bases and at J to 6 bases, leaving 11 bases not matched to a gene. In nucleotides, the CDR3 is TGTGCCAGCAGTGGGTCCCGGGACAGGGGAATTAATGGCTACACCTTC. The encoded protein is CASSGSRDRGINGYTF.

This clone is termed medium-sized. The CDR3 bases are TGTGCCAGCACCTGGGGCGAGGACGAGCAGTACTTC. This translates into CASTWGEDEQYF. The chain joins TRBV5-6 to TRBJ2-7; D is perhaps TRBD1 (5 bases). The CDR3 is made up of 12 amino acids. Germline V CDR1 and CDR2: SGHDT, YYEEEE. Between the trimmed V and J ends, which lost 6 bases and 5 bases, there was a span of 12 bases. The full variable domain, in which reference TRBV5-6 and TRBJ2-7 provide the parts outside the CDR3, is DAGVTQSPTHLIKTRGQQVTLRCSPKSGHDTVSWYQQALGQGPQFIFQYYEEEERQRGNFPDRFSGHQFPNYSSELNVNALLLGDSALYLCASTWGEDEQYFGPGTRLTVT.

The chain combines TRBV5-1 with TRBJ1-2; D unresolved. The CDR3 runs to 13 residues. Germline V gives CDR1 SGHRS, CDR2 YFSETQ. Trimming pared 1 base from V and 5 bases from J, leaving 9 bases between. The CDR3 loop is CASSLRTGYGYTF. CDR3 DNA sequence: TGCGCCAGCAGCTTGCGAACCGGGTATGGCTACACCTTC.

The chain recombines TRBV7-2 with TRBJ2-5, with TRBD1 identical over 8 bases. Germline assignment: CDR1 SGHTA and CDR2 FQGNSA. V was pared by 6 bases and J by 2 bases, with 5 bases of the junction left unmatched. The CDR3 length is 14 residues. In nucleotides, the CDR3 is TGTGCCAGCAGTCAGGGACAGGAGCAAGAGACCCAGTACTTC. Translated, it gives CASSQGQEQETQYF.

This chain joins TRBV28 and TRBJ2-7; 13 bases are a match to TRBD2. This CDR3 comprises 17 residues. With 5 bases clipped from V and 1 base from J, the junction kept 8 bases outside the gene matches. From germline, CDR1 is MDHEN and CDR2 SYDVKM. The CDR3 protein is CASSLPGLAGLSYEQYF. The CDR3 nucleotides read TGTGCCAGCAGTCTACCGGGACTAGCGGGGCTATCCTACGAGCAGTACTTC.

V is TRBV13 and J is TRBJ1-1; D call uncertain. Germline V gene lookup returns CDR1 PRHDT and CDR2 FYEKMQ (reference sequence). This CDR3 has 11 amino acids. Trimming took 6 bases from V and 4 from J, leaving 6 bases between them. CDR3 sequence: CASRQVTEAFF. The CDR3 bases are TGTGCCAGCAGGCAAGTCACTGAAGCTTTCTTT.